These 32 T cell receptor beta chains were all obtained from the same sample, sequenced in a study of T cells after yellow fever vaccination. TCRdb re-analysed the 5' RACE reads in MiXCR, keeping a single row per CDR3 protein. Among roughly 340,000 distinct CDR3 sequences listed, roughly 4% were seen once. The sample in question was PBMCs, obtained 5 days after the yellow fever booster vaccination. The receptors here all came from a man aged 18 to 29 who received the YFV17D yellow fever vaccine.

This clonotype was recorded at least ten times. The chain joins TRBV7-9 to TRBJ2-3; D is perhaps TRBD2 (6 bases). Germline assignment: CDR1 SEHNR and CDR2 FQNEAQ (reference sequence). CDR3 size: 15 residues. V was clipped by 0 bases and J by 6 bases, with 13 bases between them. This chain's CDR3 is CASSLAGRNRDTQYF. The CDR3 region has the DNA TGTGCCAGCAGCTTAGCGGGGAGGAATAGGGATACGCAGTATTTT.

This clonotype was observed a handful of times. The CDR3 sequence: CAISGIPDTQYF. In DNA form, the CDR3 reads TGTGCCATCAGTGGGATCCCAGATACGCAGTATTTT. V and J are TRBV10-3 and TRBJ2-3; no clear D gene. The CDR3 is made up of 12 amino acids. Per the germline V gene, CDR1 is ENHRY and CDR2 is SYGVKD. Trimming removed 4 bases at V and 4 bases at J, with 6 bases between.

This chain joins TRBV29-1 and TRBJ1-1; the D gene is possibly TRBD1 (5 bases). Germline V gene sequence: CDR1 SQVTM, CDR2 ANQGSEA. Between the trimmed V and J ends, which lost 6 bases and 0 bases, there was a span of 5 bases. There are 11 residues in the CDR3. The CDR3 here is CSVDMNTEAFF. Written as DNA, the CDR3 is TGCAGCGTGGACATGAACACTGAAGCTTTCTTT.

This clonotype was recorded a few times. J is TRBJ1-5 and V is TRBV9, with D possibly TRBD1 on 5 matching bases. The CDR3 length is 13 residues. The germline CDR1 and CDR2 sequences are SGDLS and YYNGEE. Trimming took 3 bases from V and 8 from J, leaving 12 bases between them. In DNA, the CDR3 is TGTGCCAGCAGCGAGGGACCGACGGAGCCCCAGCATTTT. Translated, it gives CASSEGPTEPQHF.

This clonotype was observed a few times. The chain employs TRBV20-1 and TRBJ2-5; tentative D call: TRBD2 (6 bases). Per the germline V gene, CDR1 is DFQATT and CDR2 is SNEGSKA (reference sequence). The V gene lost 0 bases and the J gene lost 5 bases, with 13 bases spanning the gap. CDR3 length: 14 amino acids. CDR3 nucleotides: TGCAGTGCTAGAGATCGGCGCGGGGAGGAGACCCAGTACTTC. Encoded protein: CSARDRRGEETQYF.

This chain links TRBV28 with TRBJ2-3; 7 bases fit TRBD2. The CDR3 spans 14 residues. Per germline, CDR1 MDHEN and CDR2 SYDVKM. J gave up 6 bases and V 3 bases, and 6 bases lay outside the gene matches. The CDR3: CASSFGLEADTQYF. In DNA, the CDR3 is TGTGCCAGCAGTTTCGGACTAGAGGCCGATACGCAGTATTTT.

The J gene is TRBJ1-5, the V gene TRBV15; the match to TRBD1 covers 7 bases. This CDR3 region has 15 residues. J lost 5 bases, V lost 1 base, and 5 bases had no gene match. Germline V gives CDR1 LNHNV, CDR2 YYDKDF (reference sequence). CDR3 loop: CATSRVRQGDQPQHF. In DNA, the CDR3 is TGTGCCACCAGCAGAGTGCGACAGGGCGATCAGCCCCAGCATTTT.

V gene TRBV9 combines with J gene TRBJ1-4, with D maybe TRBD1 (6 bases). The V and J ends lost 4 bases and 0 bases respectively, with 10 bases between them. CDR1 and CDR2 from the germline V gene are SGDLS and YYNGEE. CDR3 length: 15 amino acids. The CDR3 DNA sequence: TGTGCCAGCAGCCCAACAGGGACAACTAATGAAAAACTGTTTTTT. Protein sequence: CASSPTGTTNEKLFF.

The CDR3 sequence: CASSLLLGQFDEQFF. CDR3 nucleotides: TGTGCCAGCAGCCTCCTCCTCGGGCAGTTCGATGAGCAGTTCTTC. V and J are TRBV7-9 and TRBJ2-1, with D hard to call. The CDR3 length is 15 residues. CDR1 is SEHNR, CDR2 FQNEAQ, per germline (reference sequence). V was clipped by 5 bases and J by 8 bases, with 19 bases between them.

This clonotype showed up just a few times. V is TRBV12-3 or TRBV12-4 and J is TRBJ1-5; D might be TRBD1 (5 bases). The CDR3 length is 13 residues. V lost 5 bases, J lost 7 bases, and 12 bases lay in between. The CDR3 DNA sequence: TGTGCCAGCAGTCCAGGGATCATCCAGCCCCAGCATTTT. Translated, it gives CASSPGIIQPQHF.

In this sample, this clonotype turned up many times. The chain is built from TRBV28 and TRBJ2-2; 8 bases are shared with TRBD1. CDR1 MDHEN and CDR2 SYDVKM come from the germline V gene. This CDR3 spans 13 amino acids. V shed 9 bases, J shed 4 bases, and the junction held 4 bases outside the gene matches. The CDR3 nucleotides are TGTGCCAGTAGGACAGGGCCCACCGGGGAGCTGTTTTTT. As protein: CASRTGPTGELFF.

The table lists this clonotype with many counts. The chain carries TRBV20-1 and TRBJ2-5, with a weak D call TRBD1 (5 bases). There are 13 residues in the CDR3. V was shortened by 4 bases and J by 2 bases, with 11 bases between the two germline ends. Looked up from germline, CDR1 is DFQATT and CDR2 is SNEGSKA (reference sequence). CDR3 in amino acids: CSATYRNQETQYF. Here the CDR3 DNA reads TGCAGTGCTACTTACAGGAATCAAGAGACCCAGTACTTC.

This clonotype has a count of ten or more. The chain is built from TRBV7-9 and TRBJ1-2; weak D call: TRBD1 (5 bases). The CDR3 extends over 12 amino acids. V lost 3 bases and J lost 7, with 9 bases in between. CDR1 is SEHNR, CDR2 FQNEAQ, per germline (reference sequence). The CDR3 spells CASSFSGGGYTF. The CDR3 region has the DNA TGTGCCAGCAGCTTTAGCGGGGGTGGCTACACCTTC.

There are many counts of this clonotype. V usage is TRBV7-2 and J usage is TRBJ2-3; 10 nucleotides agree with TRBD2. Trimming cost V 5 bases and J 4 bases; bases outside gene matches: 9. The CDR3 length is 16 residues. CDR1 SGHTA and CDR2 FQGNSA come from the germline V gene. As DNA, the CDR3 is TGTGCCAGCAGCCCGTCGAGCGGGGGGGCCGCAGATACGCAGTATTTT. Amino acid sequence: CASSPSSGGAADTQYF.

Here the CDR3 reads CASSPGGLAGGLETQYF. DNA of the CDR3: TGTGCCAGCAGCCCCGGAGGACTGGCGGGGGGGCTTGAGACCCAGTACTTC. The rearrangement links TRBV5-4 to TRBJ2-5; 9 bases fit TRBD2. The CDR3 consists of 17 residues. Germline V CDR1 and CDR2: SGHNT, YYREEE (reference sequence). Trimming cost V 4 bases and J 5 bases; bases outside gene matches: 15.

This clonotype was counted many times. The CDR3 sequence: CASGSGGGEQFF. The CDR3 nucleotides are TGTGCCAGCGGATCAGGGGGCGGTGAGCAGTTCTTC. V usage is TRBV7-8 and J usage is TRBJ2-1; TRBD1 aligns across 8 bases. V shed 8 bases and J 9 bases; nucleotides not matched to a gene: 6. Germline assignment: CDR1 SGHVS and CDR2 FQNEAQ. The CDR3 contains 12 residues.

This chain connects TRBV13 to TRBJ2-7, with a tentative D call TRBD2 (6 bases). Germline V lookup: CDR1 PRHDT, CDR2 FYEKMQ (reference sequence). This CDR3 has 14 amino acids. V was pared by 6 bases and J by 7 bases, with 19 bases between. The CDR3 protein is CASSVLGPGGEQYF. CDR3 DNA sequence: TGTGCCAGCAGTGTTCTCGGTCCAGGAGGGGAGCAGTACTTC.

J is TRBJ2-6 and V is TRBV29-1; no reliable D call. This CDR3 comprises 15 residues. Germline V gives CDR1 SQVTM, CDR2 ANQGSEA. V lost 4 bases, J lost 0 bases, and 10 bases lay in between. CDR3 amino acids: CSVAEGSSGANVLTF. CDR3 nucleotide sequence: TGCAGCGTTGCAGAAGGGTCCTCTGGGGCCAACGTCCTGACTTTC. Variable domain in full (rest from reference TRBV29-1 and TRBJ2-6): SAVISQKPSRDICQRGTSLTIQCQVDSQVTMMFWYRQQPGQSLTLIATANQGSEATYESGFVIDKFPISRPNLTFSTLTVSNMSPEDSSIYLCSVAEGSSGANVLTFGAGSRLTVL.

This rearrangement joins TRBV6-5 to TRBJ1-4; TRBD1 is a possible D gene (6 bases). This CDR3 is 15 amino acids long. With 6 bases removed from V and 1 base from J, the gap between germline ends came to 12 bases. The germline V gene encodes CDR1 MNHEY and CDR2 SVGAGI. The CDR3 sequence: CASSQGGGTNEKLFF. The CDR3 DNA reads as TGTGCCAGCAGCCAAGGGGGTGGAACTAATGAAAAACTGTTTTTT.

This clonotype was found a few times. The rearrangement uses TRBV5-1 and TRBJ2-1; 10 bases are shared with TRBD2. The CDR3 is made up of 18 amino acids. V shed 2 bases, J shed 8 bases, and the junction held 16 bases outside the gene matches. CDR1 is SGHRS and CDR2 is YFSETQ in the germline V gene. CDR3: CASSFRLAGGPGYDEQFF. The CDR3 bases are TGCGCCAGCAGCTTCAGGTTAGCGGGGGGCCCAGGGTACGATGAGCAGTTCTTC.

This clonotype was recorded at least ten times. V gene TRBV9 combines with J gene TRBJ2-5; 8 bases fit TRBD2. The V and J ends lost 3 bases and 3 bases, in that order; junction bases with no gene match: 13. Germline loops: CDR1 SGDLS, CDR2 YYNGEE. This CDR3 has 17 residues. The CDR3 region has the DNA TGTGCCAGCAGCGGAACCGGGGTGACTAGCGCCAAAGAGACCCAGTACTTC. It is translated as CASSGTGVTSAKETQYF.

Here the CDR3 reads CASSPPQWKGVTEAFF. The CDR3 nucleotides read TGTGCCAGCAGCCCACCCCAGTGGAAGGGAGTGACTGAAGCTTTCTTT. The genes are TRBV3-1 and TRBJ1-1; the D is unclear. Germline values: CDR1 LGHDT, CDR2 YNNKEL (reference sequence). Trimming removed 4 bases at V and 5 bases at J, with 20 bases between. This CDR3 is 16 amino acids long.

Regarding this clonotype: A much larger clone is a single base away; this may be a read error. The chain carries TRBV28 and TRBJ2-7, with D uncertain. The germline V and J ends were trimmed by 6 bases and 3 bases, with 6 bases remaining between them. Germline V CDR1 and CDR2: MDHEN, SYDVKM. The CDR3 runs to 11 residues. CDR3 amino acids: CASRSLYEQYV. CDR3 nucleotides: TGTGCCAGCAGGTCTCTCTACGAGCAGTACGTC.

This clonotype was seen many times. This rearrangement joins TRBV4-3 to TRBJ1-6; 7 bases are shared with TRBD1. The ends lost 0 bases at V and 7 bases at J; junction bases unmatched: 12. The CDR3 consists of 18 residues. The germline V gene has CDR1 LGHNA and CDR2 YSLEER. Here the CDR3 DNA reads TGCGCCAGCAGCCAAGATTTGGGGAACAGGGGTTTGAATTCACCCCTCCACTTT. Amino acid sequence: CASSQDLGNRGLNSPLHF.

The chain carries TRBV20-1 and TRBJ2-1; 9 nucleotides line up with TRBD2. This CDR3 comprises 15 residues. V dropped 6 bases and J dropped 0; count of bases not matched to a gene: 6. Germline lookup yields CDR1 DFQATT and CDR2 SNEGSKA (reference sequence). The CDR3 sequence is CSAASGDRSYNEQFF. CDR3 bases: TGCAGTGCCGCTAGCGGGGACCGCTCCTACAATGAGCAGTTCTTC.

On this clonotype itself: No conserved phenylalanine or tryptophan ends this CDR3, so it is likely a read error. The limits of the CDR3 on the DNA are not certain, so only TCRdb's listed CDR3 is given. The rearrangement uses TRBV3-1 and TRBJ2-1. CDR1 and CDR2 from the germline V gene are LGHDT and YNNKEL (reference sequence). The CDR3 numbers 14 amino acids, ends counted. CDR3 amino acids: CACSTQPATNEQFL.

Many counts were recorded for this clonotype. The gene calls are TRBV5-1 and TRBJ2-6; unclear D gene. With 0 bases removed from V and 0 bases from J, the gap between germline ends came to 4 bases. Germline-derived CDR1 and CDR2 are SGHRS and YFSETQ. This CDR3 contains 15 residues. CDR3 region: CASSLGSSGANVLTF. DNA of the CDR3: TGCGCCAGCAGCTTGGGCAGCTCTGGGGCCAACGTCCTGACTTTC.

This clonotype was seen at least ten times. This chain links TRBV6-2 or TRBV6-3 with TRBJ1-2; no definite D call. There are 14 residues in the CDR3. V was cut by 8 bases and J by 8 bases, with 21 bases left in between. Germline V gene sequence: CDR1 MNHEY, CDR2 SVGEGT. DNA of the CDR3: TGTGCCAGCTCAAGCGCCGGACTCTACGAGGGCTACACCTTC. Protein: CASSSAGLYEGYTF.

The chain joins TRBV6-2 or TRBV6-3 to TRBJ2-7; perhaps TRBD2 as D (5 bases). The CDR3 covers 14 residues. V gave up 1 base and J gave up 2 bases, with 9 bases separating them. CDR1 MNHEY and CDR2 SVGEGT come from the germline V gene. This chain's CDR3 is CASSYLGVPYEQYV. As DNA, the CDR3 is TGTGCCAGCAGTTACTTGGGAGTCCCCTACGAGCAGTACGTC.

At least ten counts were recorded for this clonotype. V usage is TRBV7-9 and J usage is TRBJ2-7; TRBD1 aligns across 7 bases. V shed 5 bases and J 6 bases; nucleotides not matched to a gene: 10. The V gene's germline CDR1 is SEHNR and CDR2 FQNEAQ (reference sequence). The CDR3 consists of 14 residues. Here the CDR3 DNA reads TGTGCCAGCAGCCTCCGGGACAGACTCCCCGAGCAGTACTTC. Translated: CASSLRDRLPEQYF.

Concerning this clonotype: Germline and junction disagree at one end, which may indicate a read error. The chain couples TRBV4-2 to TRBJ1-2; perhaps TRBD1 as D (6 bases). The CDR3 sequence is 16 residues long. The germline CDR1 and CDR2 sequences are LGHNA and YNFKEQ. CDR3 sequence: CASCQDSAGAYYGYTF. Here the CDR3 DNA reads TGTGCCAGCTGCCAAGATTCAGCAGGGGCGTATTATGGCTACACCTTC.

This clonotype was seen ten or more times. The chain couples TRBV7-2 to TRBJ2-1, with a tentative D call TRBD2 (6 bases). Germline CDR1 is SGHTA and CDR2 is FQGNSA. V gave up 5 bases and J gave up 0 bases, with 8 bases separating them. This CDR3 contains 14 residues. The chain's CDR3 is CASSRGYSYNEQFF. CDR3 DNA: TGTGCCAGCAGCCGGGGGTACTCCTACAATGAGCAGTTCTTC.